The sequence of this T cell receptor (beta chain) was determined in a study of memory CD4+ T cells and cytomegalovirus serostatus. At the level of the study: Of the healthy Belgian adults, several were CMV seropositive and 24 seronegative.

V trimming: 4 bases; J trimming: 11 bases; junction bases outside the gene matches: 14. The germline CDR1 and CDR2 sequences are SGHNT and YYREEE (reference sequence). This CDR3 is 14 amino acids long. General study points: CMV serostatus prediction reached median AUC around 0.95, or 0.9 with US-trained model.

The sort gate was single viable CD3+CD4+CD8-CD45RO+ cells for memory CD4+ T cells. Sequenced by immunoSEQ multiplex PCR; TCRdb stores in-frame clones only, minus some. The sample records about 44,000 clones, less than 85% being singletons. With respect to this clone: The antigen remains undetermined.

The source is an adult in good health and CMV-seronegative. The rearrangement joins TRBV5-4 to TRBJ1-1; 7 nucleotides agree with TRBD1. The sequencing input was memory CD4+ T cells from blood. CDR3 protein: CASSLGQRDLGAFF. DNA of the CDR3: TGTGCCAGCAGCCTGGGACAGCGAGACCTGGGCGCTTTCTTT.